A selection of T cell receptor beta chains follows, all from one sample in a study of regulatory T cells in long-lasting Graves disease. From the multiplex PCR reads, TCRdb called clonotypes with MiXCR, one entry per CDR3 protein. The repertoire consists of approximately 490,000 distinct CDR3 sequences, with under 20% occurring once and the leading ten covering 12%. This sample also belongs to another study, concerning T cells in Graves' hyperthyroidism and ophthalmopathy.

This sample comprised peripheral blood mononuclear cells (PBMCs), obtained at new diagnosis, from a patient treated with antithyroid drugs. The receptors stem from a middle-aged man with Graves disease. Both conserved end residues are part of each CDR3. D genes are given only for firm matches. Some rows have no size entry. The others give once, few or many, or a class for an expanded clone.

v_call,d_call,j_call,clone_size,cdr3_length,cdr3_aa,cdr3_nt
TRBV12-3/TRBV12-4,NA,TRBJ1-1,many,11,CASRRQAEAFF,TGTGCCAGCAGACGACAGGCTGAAGCTTTCTTT
TRBV10-3,TRBD1,TRBJ2-2,few,15,CAIRPGTGRAGELFF,TGTGCCATCAGGCCCGGGACAGGCAGGGCCGGGGAGCTGTTTTTT
TRBV2,NA,TRBJ2-7,many,13,CATSEAATYEQYF,TGTGCCACCAGTGAGGCGGCTACCTACGAGCAGTACTTC
TRBV27,TRBD2,TRBJ2-5,many,16,CASSLGLAGVGETQYF,TGTGCCAGCAGCTTAGGACTAGCGGGAGTCGGAGAGACCCAGTACTTC
TRBV12-3/TRBV12-4,TRBD2,TRBJ2-1,NA,16,CASSRRLAGLYNEQFF,TGTGCCAGCAGCCGACGCCTAGCGGGCCTCTACAATGAGCAGTTCTTC
TRBV28,NA,TRBJ1-1,many,10,CPTANTEAFF,TGTCCCACGGCGAACACTGAAGCTTTCTTT
TRBV30,NA,TRBJ2-7,many,14,CAWKGSAITYQQYF,TGTGCCTGGAAAGGGTCCGCTATAACCTACCAGCAGTACTTC
TRBV5-1,NA,TRBJ2-7,many,16,CASSLGPRQPSSEQYF,TGCGCCAGCAGCTTGGGTCCGCGACAGCCCTCCTCTGAGCAGTACTTC
TRBV12-3/TRBV12-4,NA,TRBJ2-5,many,12,CASSSAIGGQYF,TGTGCCAGCAGTTCCGCAATCGGGGGCCAGTACTTC
TRBV5-1,NA,TRBJ2-1,many,16,CASSFMEVRSYNEQFF,TGCGCCAGCAGCTTCATGGAGGTGAGATCCTACAATGAGCAGTTCTTC
TRBV30,NA,TRBJ2-5,many,12,CAWRIPQGTQYF,TGTGCCTGGAGGATCCCCCAAGGGACCCAGTACTTC
TRBV10-2,TRBD1,TRBJ1-2,NA,14,CASSEGQGARGYTF,TGCGCCAGCAGTGAGGGACAGGGGGCCCGTGGCTACACCTTC
TRBV30,NA,TRBJ2-7,many,12,CAWSPPRAVQYF,TGTGCCTGGAGTCCCCCCCGGGCGGTGCAGTACTTC
TRBV20-1,NA,TRBJ1-2,many,15,CSARDFFKANYGYTF,TGCAGTGCTAGAGACTTTTTCAAAGCTAACTATGGCTACACCTTC